This T cell receptor beta chain was sequenced for a study of T cell changes during pregnancy in multiple sclerosis. Sequencing was performed with immunoSEQ multiplex PCR; in TCRdb, only in-frame clones are kept and a portion is missing. The sample has about 73,000 clones, roughly 92% seen once. CDR3 length: 13 amino acids. Per the germline V gene, CDR1 is SNHLY and CDR2 is FYNNEI. V was shortened by 4 bases and J by 1 base, with 4 bases between the two germline ends. This TCR came from a female donor in good health, enrolled as a control in a pregnancy study. The material sequenced was peripheral blood, taken in the third trimester of pregnancy. The V call is TRBV2, the J call TRBJ2-2; D is undetermined. The CDR3 is CASSAGNTGELFF. The CDR3 nucleotides read TGTGCCAGCAGTGCCGGGAACACCGGGGAGCTGTTTTTT.